This T cell receptor (beta chain) was retrieved from a study of blood T cell repertoires in COVID-19. Across the study: Material from acute and convalescent COVID-19 was sourced from the United States, Italy and Spain. Nucleic acid was either cDNA or gDNA, and it came from T cells, B-cell-depleted T cells, or PBMCs.

CDR3 length: 12 residues. V shed 6 bases and J shed 5 bases, with 7 bases lying between them. CDR1 and CDR2 from the germline V gene are MNHEY and SMNVEV (reference sequence). Authors' data handling: Reference gene primer amplification in the assay estimated nucleated cell counts. Assay: immunoSEQ multiplex PCR; the TCRdb copy retains only in-frame clones and omits some. Clone size and V and J calls were adopted from that table, with D and trimming inferred from the DNA. The table has 60,000 to 65,000 clones, approximately 77% seen once. This rearrangement joins TRBV27 to TRBJ2-2; no clear D. Sequences were obtained from peripheral blood. The source of this sequence is a human donor in a cohort sampled during active COVID-19. CDR3: CASSFSTGELFF. The CDR3 nucleotides are TGTGCCAGCAGCTTTAGTACCGGGGAGCTGTTTTTT.